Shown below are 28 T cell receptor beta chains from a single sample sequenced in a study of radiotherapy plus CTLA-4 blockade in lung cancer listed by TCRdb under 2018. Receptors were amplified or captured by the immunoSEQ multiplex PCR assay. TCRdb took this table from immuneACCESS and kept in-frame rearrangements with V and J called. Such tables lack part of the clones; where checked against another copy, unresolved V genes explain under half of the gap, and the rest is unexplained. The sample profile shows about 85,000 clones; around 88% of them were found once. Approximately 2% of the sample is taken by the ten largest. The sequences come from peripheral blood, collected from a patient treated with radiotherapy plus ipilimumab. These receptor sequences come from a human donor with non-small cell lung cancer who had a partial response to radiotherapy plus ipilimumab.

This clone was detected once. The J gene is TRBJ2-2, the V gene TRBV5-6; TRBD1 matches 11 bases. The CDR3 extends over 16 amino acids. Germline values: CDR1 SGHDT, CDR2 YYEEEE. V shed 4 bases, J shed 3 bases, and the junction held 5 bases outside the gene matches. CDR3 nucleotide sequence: TGTGCCAGCAGCCCGGACAGGGGGCAGGACACCGGGGAGCTGTTTTTT. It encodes CASSPDRGQDTGELFF.

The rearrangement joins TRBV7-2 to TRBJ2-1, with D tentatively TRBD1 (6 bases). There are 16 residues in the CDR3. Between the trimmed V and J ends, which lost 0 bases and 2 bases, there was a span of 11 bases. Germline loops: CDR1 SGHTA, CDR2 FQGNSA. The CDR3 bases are TGTGCCAGCAGCTTAGCGCAGGGGCGGACCTACAATGAGCAGTTCTTC. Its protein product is CASSLAQGRTYNEQFF.

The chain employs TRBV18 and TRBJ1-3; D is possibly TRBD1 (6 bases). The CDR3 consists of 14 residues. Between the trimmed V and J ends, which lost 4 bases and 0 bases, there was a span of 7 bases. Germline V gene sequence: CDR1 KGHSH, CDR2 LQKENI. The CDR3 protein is CASSLDSSGNTIYF. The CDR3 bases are TGTGCCAGCTCACTGGACAGCTCTGGAAACACCATATATTTT.

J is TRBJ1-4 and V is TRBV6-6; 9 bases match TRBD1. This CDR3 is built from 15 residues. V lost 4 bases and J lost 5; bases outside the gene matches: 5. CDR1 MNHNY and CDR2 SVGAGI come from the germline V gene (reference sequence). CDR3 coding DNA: TGTGCCAGCAGTTGGGACGGACAGGGGAATGAAAAACTGTTTTTT. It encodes CASSWDGQGNEKLFF.

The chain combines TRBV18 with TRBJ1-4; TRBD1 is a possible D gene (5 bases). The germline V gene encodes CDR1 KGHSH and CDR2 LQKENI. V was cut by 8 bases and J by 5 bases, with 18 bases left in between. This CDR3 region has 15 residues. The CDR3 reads CASRLNGAGNEKLFF. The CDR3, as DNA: TGTGCCAGCAGACTGAATGGGGCAGGGAATGAAAAACTGTTTTTT.

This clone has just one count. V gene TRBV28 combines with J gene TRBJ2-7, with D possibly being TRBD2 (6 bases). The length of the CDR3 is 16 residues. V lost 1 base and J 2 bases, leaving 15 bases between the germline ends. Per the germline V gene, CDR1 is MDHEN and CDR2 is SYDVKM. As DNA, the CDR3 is TGTGCCAGCAGTTTATATGGGAGGTGGACCACCTACGAGCAGTACGTC. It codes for CASSLYGRWTTYEQYV.

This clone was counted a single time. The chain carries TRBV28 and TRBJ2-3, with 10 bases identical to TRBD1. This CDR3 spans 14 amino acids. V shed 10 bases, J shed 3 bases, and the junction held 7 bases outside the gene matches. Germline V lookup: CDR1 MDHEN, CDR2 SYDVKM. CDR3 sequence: CATTRDRGTDTQYF. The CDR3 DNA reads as TGTGCCACCACCCGGGACAGGGGAACAGATACGCAGTATTTT.

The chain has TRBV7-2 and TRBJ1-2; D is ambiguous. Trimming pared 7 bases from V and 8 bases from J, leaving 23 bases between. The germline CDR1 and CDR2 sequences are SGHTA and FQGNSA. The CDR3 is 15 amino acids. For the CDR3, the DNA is TGTGCCAGCACCCTAGAACTGGCAGCCAGTAGGGGCTACACCTTC. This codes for CASTLELAASRGYTF.

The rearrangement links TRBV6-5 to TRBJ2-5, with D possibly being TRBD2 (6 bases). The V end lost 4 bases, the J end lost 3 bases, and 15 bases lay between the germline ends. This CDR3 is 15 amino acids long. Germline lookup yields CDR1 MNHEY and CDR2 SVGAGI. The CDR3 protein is CASSSGTDYKETQYF. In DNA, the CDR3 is TGTGCCAGCAGTTCTGGGACGGACTATAAAGAGACCCAGTACTTC.

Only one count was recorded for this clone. In DNA, the CDR3 is TGTGCCAGCAGCCAAGATGGAGGGTACGGTGAAAAACTGTTTTTT. This encodes CASSQDGGYGEKLFF. The chain recombines TRBV4-2 with TRBJ1-4; D unclear. Trimming took 0 bases from V and 7 from J, leaving 12 bases between them. This CDR3 spans 15 amino acids. Germline lookup yields CDR1 LGHNA and CDR2 YNFKEQ.

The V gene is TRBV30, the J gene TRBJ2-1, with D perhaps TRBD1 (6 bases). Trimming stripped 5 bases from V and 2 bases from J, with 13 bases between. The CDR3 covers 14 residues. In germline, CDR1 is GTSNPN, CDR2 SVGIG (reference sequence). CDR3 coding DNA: TGTGCCTGGGGAGGCAGGGGCGCCTACAATGAGCAGTTCTTC. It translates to CAWGGRGAYNEQFF. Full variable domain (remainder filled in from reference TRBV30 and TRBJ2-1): SQTIHQWPATLVQPVGSPLSLECTVEGTSNPNLYWYRQAAGRGLQLLFYSVGIGQISSEVPQNLSASRPQDRQFILSSKKLLLSDSGFYLCAWGGRGAYNEQFFGPGTRLTVL.

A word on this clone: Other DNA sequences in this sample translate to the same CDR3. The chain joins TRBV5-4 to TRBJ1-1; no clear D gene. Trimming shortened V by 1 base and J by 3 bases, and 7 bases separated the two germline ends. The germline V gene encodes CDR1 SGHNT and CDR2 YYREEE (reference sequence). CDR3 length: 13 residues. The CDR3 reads CASSLNPDTEAFF. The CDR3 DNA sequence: TGTGCCAGCAGCTTGAACCCAGACACTGAAGCTTTCTTT.

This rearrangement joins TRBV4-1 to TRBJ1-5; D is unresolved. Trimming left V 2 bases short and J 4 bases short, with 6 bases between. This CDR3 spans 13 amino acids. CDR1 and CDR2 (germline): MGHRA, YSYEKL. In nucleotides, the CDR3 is TGCGCCAGCAGCCAACGGACTAATCAGCCCCAGCATTTT. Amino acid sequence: CASSQRTNQPQHF.

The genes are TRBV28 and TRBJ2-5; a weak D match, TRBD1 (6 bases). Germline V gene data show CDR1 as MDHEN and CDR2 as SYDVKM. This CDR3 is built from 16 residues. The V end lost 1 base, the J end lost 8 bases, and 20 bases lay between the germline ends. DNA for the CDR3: TGTGCCAGCAGTTTATTTGAACAGAACGTAGGGGGAACCCAGTACTTC. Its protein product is CASSLFEQNVGGTQYF. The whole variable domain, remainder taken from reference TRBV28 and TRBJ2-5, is DVKVTQSSRYLVKRTGEKVFLECVQDMDHENMFWYRQDPGLGLRLIYFSYDVKMKEKGDIPEGYSVSREKKERFSLILESASTNQTSMYLCASSLFEQNVGGTQYFGPGTRLLVL.

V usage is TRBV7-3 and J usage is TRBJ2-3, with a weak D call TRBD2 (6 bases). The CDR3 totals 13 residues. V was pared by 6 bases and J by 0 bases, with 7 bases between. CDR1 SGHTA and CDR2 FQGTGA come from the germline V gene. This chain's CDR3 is CASREGSTDTQYF. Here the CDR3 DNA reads TGTGCCAGCAGGGAGGGTAGCACAGATACGCAGTATTTT.

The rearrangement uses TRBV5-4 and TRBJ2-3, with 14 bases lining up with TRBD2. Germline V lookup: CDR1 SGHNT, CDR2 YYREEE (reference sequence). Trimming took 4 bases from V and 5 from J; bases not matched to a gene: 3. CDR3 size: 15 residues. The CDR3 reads CASSRLAGGIDTQYF. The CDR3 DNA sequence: TGTGCCAGCAGCAGACTAGCGGGGGGGATAGATACGCAGTATTTT.

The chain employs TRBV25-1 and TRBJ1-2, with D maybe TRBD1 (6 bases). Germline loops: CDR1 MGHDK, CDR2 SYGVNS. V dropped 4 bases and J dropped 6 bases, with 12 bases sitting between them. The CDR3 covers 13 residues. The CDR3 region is CASSVRGLDGYTF. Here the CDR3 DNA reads TGTGCCAGCAGTGTCAGGGGTCTTGATGGCTACACCTTC.

The CDR3 DNA is TGCGCCAGCAGCTCGCCGGGACTAGCGCCCTTTAATGAGCAGTTCTTC. It translates to CASSSPGLAPFNEQFF. The chain combines TRBV5-1 with TRBJ2-1, with 10 bases lining up with TRBD2. The CDR3 length is 16 residues. Germline V gene sequence: CDR1 SGHRS, CDR2 YFSETQ. V lost 3 bases and J lost 7; bases outside the gene matches: 10.

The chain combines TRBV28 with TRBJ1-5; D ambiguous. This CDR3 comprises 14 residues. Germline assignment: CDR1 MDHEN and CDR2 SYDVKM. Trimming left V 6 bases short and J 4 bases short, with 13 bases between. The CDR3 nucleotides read TGTGCCAGCAGGGACGAGGGTCTTAATCAGCCCCAGCATTTT. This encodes CASRDEGLNQPQHF.

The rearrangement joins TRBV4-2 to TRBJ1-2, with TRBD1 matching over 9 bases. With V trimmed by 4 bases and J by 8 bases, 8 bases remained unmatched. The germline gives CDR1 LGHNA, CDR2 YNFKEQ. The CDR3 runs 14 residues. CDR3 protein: CASSPGQGTRGYTF. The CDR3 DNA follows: TGTGCCAGCAGCCCAGGACAGGGGACGAGGGGCTACACCTTC.

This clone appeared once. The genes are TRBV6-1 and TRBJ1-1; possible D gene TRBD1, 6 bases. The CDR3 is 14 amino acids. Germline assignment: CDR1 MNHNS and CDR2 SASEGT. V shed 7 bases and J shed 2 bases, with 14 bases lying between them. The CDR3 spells CASTRRQVNTEAFF. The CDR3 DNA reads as TGTGCCAGCACCAGAAGACAGGTAAACACTGAAGCTTTCTTT.

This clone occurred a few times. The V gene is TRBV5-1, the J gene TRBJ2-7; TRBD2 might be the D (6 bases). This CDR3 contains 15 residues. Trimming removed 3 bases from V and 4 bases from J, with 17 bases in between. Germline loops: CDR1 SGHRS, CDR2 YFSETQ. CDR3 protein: CASSSAGGTTYEQYF. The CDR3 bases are TGCGCCAGCAGCTCTGCGGGCGGGACCACTTACGAGCAGTACTTC.

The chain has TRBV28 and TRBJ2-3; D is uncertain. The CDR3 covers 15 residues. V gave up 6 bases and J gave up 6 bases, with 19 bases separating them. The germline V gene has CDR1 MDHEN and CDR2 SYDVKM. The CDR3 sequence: CASRSRQSHPDTQYF. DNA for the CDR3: TGTGCCAGCAGATCTAGGCAGAGCCATCCCGATACGCAGTATTTT.

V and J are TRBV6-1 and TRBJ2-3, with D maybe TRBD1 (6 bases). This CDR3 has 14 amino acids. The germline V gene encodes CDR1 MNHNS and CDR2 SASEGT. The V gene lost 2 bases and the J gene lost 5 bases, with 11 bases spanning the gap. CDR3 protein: CASSETRGIDTQYF. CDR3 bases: TGTGCCAGCAGTGAAACGAGGGGGATAGATACGCAGTATTTT.

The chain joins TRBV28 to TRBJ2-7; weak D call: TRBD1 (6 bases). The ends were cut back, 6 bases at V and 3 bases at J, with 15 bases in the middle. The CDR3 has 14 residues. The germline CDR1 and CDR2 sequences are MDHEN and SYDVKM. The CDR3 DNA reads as TGTGCCAGCAGCACCACCGGGACAAACTACGAGCAGTACTTC. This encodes CASSTTGTNYEQYF. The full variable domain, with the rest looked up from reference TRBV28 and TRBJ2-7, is DVKVTQSSRYLVKRTGEKVFLECVQDMDHENMFWYRQDPGLGLRLIYFSYDVKMKEKGDIPEGYSVSREKKERFSLILESASTNQTSMYLCASSTTGTNYEQYFGPGTRLTVT.

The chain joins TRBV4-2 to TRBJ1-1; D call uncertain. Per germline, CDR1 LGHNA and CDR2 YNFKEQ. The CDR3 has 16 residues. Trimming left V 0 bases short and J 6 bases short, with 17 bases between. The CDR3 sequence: CASSQDGQANYPEAFF. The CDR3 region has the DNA TGTGCCAGCAGCCAAGATGGGCAGGCGAATTACCCTGAAGCTTTCTTT.

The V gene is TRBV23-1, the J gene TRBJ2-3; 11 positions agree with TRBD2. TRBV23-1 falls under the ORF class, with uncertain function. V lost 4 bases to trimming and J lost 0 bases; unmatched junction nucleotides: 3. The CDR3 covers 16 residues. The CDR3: CASSPRTSGSTDTQYF. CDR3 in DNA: TGCGCCAGCAGTCCAAGGACTAGCGGGAGCACAGATACGCAGTATTTT.

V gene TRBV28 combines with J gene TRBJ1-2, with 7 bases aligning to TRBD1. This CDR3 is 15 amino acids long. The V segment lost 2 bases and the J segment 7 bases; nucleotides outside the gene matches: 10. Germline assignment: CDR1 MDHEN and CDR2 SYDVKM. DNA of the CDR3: TGTGCCAGCAGTTTACGGGGACAGCCCACGGGTGGCTACACCTTC. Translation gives CASSLRGQPTGGYTF.